Listed below are T cell receptor beta chains from one sample, sequenced in a study of blood T cell repertoires in COVID-19. Data came from immunoSEQ multiplex PCR; TCRdb stores just in-frame clones and leaves some out. Of 250,000 or so clones in the sample, approximately 90% were seen once. Sample: peripheral blood. Every receptor here comes from a middle-aged woman who had recovered from COVID-19. CDR3s include the opening cysteine and the closing phenylalanine or tryptophan. D genes are given only for firm matches. Only some rows state a clone size, as once, few, many or a class for expanded clones.

D gene,J gene,clone size,V gene,CDR3 DNA,CDR3 protein
TRBD1,TRBJ2-7,.,TRBV29-1,TGCAGCGTTGAAGATCTAGGGACAGGGGCCTACGAGCAGTACTTC,CSVEDLGTGAYEQYF
.,TRBJ2-1,.,TRBV14,TGTGCCAGCAGCCAACCAGGCTACAATGAGCAGTTCTTC,CASSQPGYNEQFF
TRBD1,TRBJ2-4,.,TRBV18,TGTGCCAGCTCACGAGGGGGCGTCGCCAAAAACATTCAGTACTTC,CASSRGGVAKNIQYF
.,TRBJ2-7,.,TRBV6-6,TGTGCCAGCAGTTACTCCACAGGCTACGAGCAGTACTTC,CASSYSTGYEQYF
.,TRBJ2-1,.,TRBV10-3,TGTGCCACCGGAGGGACCCACAATGAGCAGTTCTTC,CATGGTHNEQFF
TRBD1,TRBJ2-1,.,TRBV19,TGTGCCAGTAGTGCCCAGGACAGGGTAGGCGGCAATGAGCAGTTCTTC,CASSAQDRVGGNEQFF
TRBD1,TRBJ1-1,.,TRBV29-1,TGCAGCACCCCCGAGACAGGGTGGGACACTGAAGCTTTCTTT,CSTPETGWDTEAFF
TRBD2,TRBJ2-1,.,TRBV24-1,TGTGCCACCAGTGAGGGGACTAGCGGCCTCCGTTCTTGGCAGTTCTTC,CATSEGTSGLRSWQFF
.,TRBJ1-5,.,TRBV19,TGTGCCAGTAGCCCGGGGCGGGGGCGGCATCAGCCCCAGCATTTT,CASSPGRGRHQPQHF
.,TRBJ1-6,.,TRBV7-9,TGTGCCAGCAGCCCCGGGGGGACTCTCTATAATTCACCCCTCCACTTT,CASSPGGTLYNSPLHF
TRBD1,TRBJ2-7,.,TRBV6-6,TGTGCCAGCAGGGCCCGTGGGACAGTCTTCTCCTACGAGCAGTACTTC,CASRARGTVFSYEQYF
.,TRBJ2-3,.,TRBV6-5,TGTGCCAGCAGTTACGGCGGCGACACAGATACGCAGTATTTT,CASSYGGDTDTQYF
TRBD2,TRBJ2-2,.,TRBV9,TGTGCCAGCAGCGGGGGACTAGCGGAACCTCTCTGGAGCACCGGGGAGCTGTTTTTT,CASSGGLAEPLWSTGELFF
TRBD1,TRBJ1-2,.,TRBV11-3,TGTGCCAGCAGCGGGACAGGCTATGGCTACACCTTC,CASSGTGYGYTF
.,TRBJ2-1,.,TRBV24-1,TGTGCCACCAGTGACGCAACTAGCTTGAATGAGCAGTTCTTC,CATSDATSLNEQFF
.,TRBJ2-1,.,TRBV11-2,TGTGCCAGCAGCTTAGGGGCCCTAGCGCGATCGGGCTACAATGAGCAGTTCTTC,CASSLGALARSGYNEQFF
TRBD2,TRBJ2-5,.,TRBV6-2/TRBV6-3,TGTGCCAGCAGCCCGGGAGGGCCTTGGGAGACCCAGTACTTC,CASSPGGPWETQYF
TRBD2,TRBJ2-1,.,TRBV11-2,TGTGCCAGCAGCTTAGGGGTGGGCGGGGGGGTGGAGCAGTTCTTC,CASSLGVGGGVEQFF
.,TRBJ1-1,.,TRBV11-3,TGTGCCAGCAGCTTGGGCAGGGGCCGGGAAGCTTTCTTT,CASSLGRGREAFF
.,TRBJ1-2,once,TRBV6-6,TGTGCCAGCAGCCTCCGGACAGTATTGGGCTACACCTTC,CASSLRTVLGYTF
.,TRBJ1-1,many,TRBV11-2,TGTGCCAGCAGCGGGGACACCCGAAGGGCTGAAGCTTTCTTT,CASSGDTRRAEAFF
TRBD1,TRBJ1-2,.,TRBV14,TGTGCCAGCAGCCCTCGGACAGGGCCGGGCTATGGCTACACCTTC,CASSPRTGPGYGYTF
.,TRBJ1-1,few,TRBV30,TGTGCCTGGAGCCCGAGACAGCTACAGATGAACACTGAAGCTTTCTTT,CAWSPRQLQMNTEAFF
TRBD1,TRBJ2-5,.,TRBV5-1,TGCGCCAGCAGGGGCCGGGACAGGAATCGAGAGACCCAGTACTTC,CASRGRDRNRETQYF
TRBD1,TRBJ1-2,.,TRBV3-1/TRBV3-2,TGTGCCAGCAGCCACTACGACAGGGGTATGGGCTACACCTTC,CASSHYDRGMGYTF
TRBD1,TRBJ1-2,.,TRBV29-1,TGCAGCGTTGAAGAGCCGGGACAGAGGTCCTATGGCTACACCTTC,CSVEEPGQRSYGYTF